This record covers a single TCR beta chain. The CDR3 has 17 amino acids. CDR1 and CDR2 (germline): LGHNA, YNFKEQ. Trimming took 3 bases from V and 1 from J, leaving 13 bases between them. The record originates from a study of CD4+ T cells in melanoma. Sequencing used immunoSEQ multiplex PCR; TCRdb keeps in-frame clones, though not all of them. The table includes around 7,000 clones, roughly 47% detected once. The specimen sequenced was cells from a culture (not recorded whether cultured in vitro). The sequence came from a human donor with melanoma. The chain joins TRBV4-2 to TRBJ1-6; the D gene is possibly TRBD1 (6 bases). The CDR3 DNA sequence: TGTGCCAGCAGCCAGGGGGCGACTGGGTCCTATAATTCACCCCTCCACTTT. It yields the protein CASSQGATGSYNSPLHF.